The rows below give T cell receptor beta chains drawn from one sample of a study of radiation and T cells in renal cell carcinoma. The assay was immunoSEQ multiplex PCR, and TCRdb's table has in-frame clones only and misses some. The sample shows 150,000 to 180,000 clones, 87% of them seen only once. This specimen was blood, taken from a patient whose treatment included radiotherapy and nephrectomy. These receptors all come from a woman aged 50 to 65 with renal cell carcinoma. The CDR3 runs from the conserved cysteine through the conserved F or W. Size is stated for part of the rows, as once, few or many counts, or as a class when the clone is expanded.

clone size,J gene,V gene,CDR3 protein
-,TRBJ1-5,TRBV10-1,CAIKLRTCNQPQHF
-,TRBJ1-1,TRBV14,CASSRRGRNTEAFF
-,TRBJ1-2,TRBV5-4,CASSQDSTYGYTF
-,TRBJ2-6,TRBV4-3,CASSQDWAREKAWGANVLTF
-,TRBJ1-2,TRBV4-1,CASSQDDRNYGYTF
-,TRBJ2-5,TRBV7-9,CASSRPGETQYF
-,TRBJ2-2,TRBV7-8,CASSLAGIGTGELFF
-,TRBJ1-3,TRBV6-5,CASRGASSGNTIYF
-,TRBJ2-1,TRBV25-1,CASETRLAGGKQFF
-,TRBJ2-4,TRBV5-6,CASSFGTGAKNIQYF
-,TRBJ1-2,TRBV19,CASSIDRTNRGLGYTF
-,TRBJ1-3,TRBV10-3,CAIRSDSSGNTIYF
few,TRBJ1-1,TRBV9,CASSSRRGPGGGEAFF
-,TRBJ2-1,TRBV10-3,CAISGQGAVDEQFF
-,TRBJ1-2,TRBV7-9,CASSLAGVRLDYTF
once,TRBJ1-1,TRBV7-9,CASSREVSLNTEAFF
-,TRBJ1-5,TRBV15,CATSRGTGDFTNQPQHF
-,TRBJ2-1,TRBV10-3,CAIRGTGVMDEQFF
-,TRBJ1-2,TRBV7-8,CASSPAGPLRYGYTF
-,TRBJ1-2,TRBV13,CASSAAYGGYTF
-,TRBJ2-5,TRBV6-5,CASRMERTGKETQYF
-,TRBJ1-1,TRBV19,CASSEREGEAFF
-,TRBJ1-4,TRBV11-2,CASRKTGINEKLFF
-,TRBJ2-1,TRBV7-3,CASSLTGNEQFF
-,TRBJ2-2,TRBV18,CASSSTGGDTGELFF
-,TRBJ1-1,TRBV6-5,CASNRGQGEAFF
-,TRBJ2-7,TRBV11-1,CASSLGTSGYEQYF
-,TRBJ1-2,TRBV9,CASRGNRVLYGYTF
-,TRBJ2-1,TRBV7-8,CASSKGTTTLYNEQFF
-,TRBJ2-1,TRBV29-1,CSVETPGQGYYNEQFF
-,TRBJ2-2,TRBV7-2,CASSLGTVTGELFF
-,TRBJ2-1,TRBV19,CASSNPLSLAGRGNEQFF
-,TRBJ2-7,TRBV5-1,CASSHGDRPSYEQYF